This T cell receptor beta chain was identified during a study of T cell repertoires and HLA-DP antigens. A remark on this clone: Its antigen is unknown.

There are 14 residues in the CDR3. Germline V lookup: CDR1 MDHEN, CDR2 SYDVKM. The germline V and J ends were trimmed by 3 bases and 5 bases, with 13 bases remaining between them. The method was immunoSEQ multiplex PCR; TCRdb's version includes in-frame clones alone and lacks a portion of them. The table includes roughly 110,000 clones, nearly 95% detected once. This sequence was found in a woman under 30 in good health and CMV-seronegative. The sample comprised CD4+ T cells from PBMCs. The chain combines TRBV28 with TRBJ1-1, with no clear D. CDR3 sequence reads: CASSFRSKGTEAFF. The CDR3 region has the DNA TGTGCCAGCAGTTTTAGGTCCAAGGGTACTGAAGCTTTCTTT.